This paragraph covers one T cell receptor beta chain sequence. What it recognizes is unknown. The trim removed 7 bases at V and 6 bases at J, leaving 8 bases unmatched. CDR3 size: 13 residues. Germline values: CDR1 MNHEY, CDR2 SMNVEV (reference sequence). This specimen comes from a study of cytomegalovirus exposure and HLA in healthy donors. PCR employed 60 Vbeta and 13 Jbeta primers. Profiling relied on immunoSEQ multiplex PCR, and the TCRdb table lists in-frame clones only, not all of them. The table has around 260,000 clones, approximately 80% seen once. Findings of the study overall: Indistinguishable V segments such as TRBV6-2 and TRBV6-3 were excluded.

Sample: PBMCs. V and J are TRBV27 and TRBJ1-2; 7 nucleotides align to TRBD1. This receptor was taken from a girl aged 2 to 10 in good health and CMV-seronegative. The CDR3 loop reads CASTSDRVHGYTF. Written as DNA, the CDR3 is TGTGCCAGCACCTCCGACAGGGTCCATGGCTACACCTTC.